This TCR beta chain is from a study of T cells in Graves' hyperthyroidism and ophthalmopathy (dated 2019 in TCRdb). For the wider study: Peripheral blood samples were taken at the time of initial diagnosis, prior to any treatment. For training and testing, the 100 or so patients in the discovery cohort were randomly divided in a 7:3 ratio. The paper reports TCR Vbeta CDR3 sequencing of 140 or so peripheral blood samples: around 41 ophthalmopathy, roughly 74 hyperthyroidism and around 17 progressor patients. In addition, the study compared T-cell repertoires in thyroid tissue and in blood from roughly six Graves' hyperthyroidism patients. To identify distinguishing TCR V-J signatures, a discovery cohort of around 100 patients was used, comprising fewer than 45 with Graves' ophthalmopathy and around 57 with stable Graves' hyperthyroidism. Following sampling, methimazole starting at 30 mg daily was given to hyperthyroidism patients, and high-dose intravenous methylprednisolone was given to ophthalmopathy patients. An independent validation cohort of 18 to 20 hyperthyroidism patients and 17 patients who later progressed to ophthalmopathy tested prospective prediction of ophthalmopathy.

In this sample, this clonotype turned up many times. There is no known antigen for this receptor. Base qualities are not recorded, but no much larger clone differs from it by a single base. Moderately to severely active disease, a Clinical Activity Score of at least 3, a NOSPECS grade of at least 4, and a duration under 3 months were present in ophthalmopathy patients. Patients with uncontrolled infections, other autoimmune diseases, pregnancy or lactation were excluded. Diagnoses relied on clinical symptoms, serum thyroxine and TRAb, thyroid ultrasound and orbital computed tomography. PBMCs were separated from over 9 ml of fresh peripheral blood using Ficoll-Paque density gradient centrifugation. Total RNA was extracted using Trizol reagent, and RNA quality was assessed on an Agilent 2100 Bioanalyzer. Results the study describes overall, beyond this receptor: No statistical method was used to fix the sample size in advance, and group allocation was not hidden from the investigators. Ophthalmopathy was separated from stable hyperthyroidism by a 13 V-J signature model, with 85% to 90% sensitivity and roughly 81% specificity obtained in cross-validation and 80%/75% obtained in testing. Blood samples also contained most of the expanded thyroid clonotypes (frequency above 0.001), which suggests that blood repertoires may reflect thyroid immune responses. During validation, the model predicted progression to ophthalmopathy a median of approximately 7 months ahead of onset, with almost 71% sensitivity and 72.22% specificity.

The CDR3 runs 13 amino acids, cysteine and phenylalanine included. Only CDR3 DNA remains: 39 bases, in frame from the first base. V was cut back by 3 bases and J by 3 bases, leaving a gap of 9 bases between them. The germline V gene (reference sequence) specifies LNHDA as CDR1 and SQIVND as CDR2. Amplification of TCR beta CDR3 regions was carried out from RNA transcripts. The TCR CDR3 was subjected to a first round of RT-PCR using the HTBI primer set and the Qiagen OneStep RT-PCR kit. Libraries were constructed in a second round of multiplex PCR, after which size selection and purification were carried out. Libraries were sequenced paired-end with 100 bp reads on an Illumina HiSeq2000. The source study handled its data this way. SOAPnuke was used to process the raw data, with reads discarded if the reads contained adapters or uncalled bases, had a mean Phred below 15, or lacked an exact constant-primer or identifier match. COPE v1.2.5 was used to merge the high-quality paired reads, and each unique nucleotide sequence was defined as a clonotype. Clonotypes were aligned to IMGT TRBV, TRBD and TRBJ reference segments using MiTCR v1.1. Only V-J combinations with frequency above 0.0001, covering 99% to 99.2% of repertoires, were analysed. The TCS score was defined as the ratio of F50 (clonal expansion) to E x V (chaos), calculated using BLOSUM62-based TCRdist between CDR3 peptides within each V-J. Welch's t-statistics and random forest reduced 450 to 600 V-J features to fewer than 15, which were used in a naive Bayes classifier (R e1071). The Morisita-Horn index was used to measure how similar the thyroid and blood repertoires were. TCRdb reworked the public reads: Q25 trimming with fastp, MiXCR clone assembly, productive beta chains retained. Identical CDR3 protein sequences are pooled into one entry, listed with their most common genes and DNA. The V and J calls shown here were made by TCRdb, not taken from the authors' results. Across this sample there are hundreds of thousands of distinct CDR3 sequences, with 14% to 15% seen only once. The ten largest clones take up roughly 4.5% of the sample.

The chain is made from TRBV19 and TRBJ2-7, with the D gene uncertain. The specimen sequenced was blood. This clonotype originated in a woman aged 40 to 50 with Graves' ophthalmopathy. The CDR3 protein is CASSISFLYEQYF. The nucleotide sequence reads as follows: TGTGCCAGTAGTATCAGCTTCCTCTACGAGCAGTACTTC.